This TCR beta chain stems from a study of T cell responses to AZD1222 COVID-19 vaccine. Study-wide findings and caveats: Compared with day 0, the breadth and depth of the Spike-specific TCR repertoire rose significantly after two doses of AZD1222.

The CDR3 has 15 amino acids. V lost 0 bases, J lost 1 base, and 8 bases lay in between. CDR1 is ENHRY and CDR2 is SYGVKD in the germline V gene. This clone came up once. Antigen unknown. The table came from immunoSEQ multiplex PCR; TCRdb's copy has only in-frame clones and leaves some out. The sample lists some 100,000 clones, approximately 87% occurring once. The rearrangement joins TRBV10-3 to TRBJ2-3; tentative D call: TRBD2 (6 bases). The source is an adult in good health. The sequences come from peripheral blood, collected on day 0 of AZD1222 vaccination. Here the CDR3 DNA reads TGTGCCATCAGTGAGTCGGGGACTGGCACAGATACGCAGTATTTT. Encoded protein: CAISESGTGTDTQYF.